The sequence of this T cell receptor beta chain was determined in a study of blood T cell repertoires in COVID-19. Whole-study context: The cDNA or gDNA used as material had been derived from T cells, B-cell-depleted T cells, or PBMCs.

Assay: immunoSEQ multiplex PCR; the TCRdb copy retains only in-frame clones and omits some. Here the sample spans about 200,000 clones, 89% being singletons. The CDR3 spans 18 residues. V lost 5 bases and J lost 7; bases outside the gene matches: 18. Germline CDR1 reads MDHEN; CDR2 reads SYDVKM. This TCR came from a woman between 18 and 29 years old who had recovered from COVID-19. The sequenced material came from PBMCs or T cells enriched from blood (not recorded which). The chain couples TRBV28 to TRBJ2-1, with 9 bases identical to TRBD2. DNA for the CDR3: TGTGCCAGCAGTCCGTCTAAATATAGCGGGGGAGCGGGGAATGAGCAGTTCTTC. Translation: CASSPSKYSGGAGNEQFF.